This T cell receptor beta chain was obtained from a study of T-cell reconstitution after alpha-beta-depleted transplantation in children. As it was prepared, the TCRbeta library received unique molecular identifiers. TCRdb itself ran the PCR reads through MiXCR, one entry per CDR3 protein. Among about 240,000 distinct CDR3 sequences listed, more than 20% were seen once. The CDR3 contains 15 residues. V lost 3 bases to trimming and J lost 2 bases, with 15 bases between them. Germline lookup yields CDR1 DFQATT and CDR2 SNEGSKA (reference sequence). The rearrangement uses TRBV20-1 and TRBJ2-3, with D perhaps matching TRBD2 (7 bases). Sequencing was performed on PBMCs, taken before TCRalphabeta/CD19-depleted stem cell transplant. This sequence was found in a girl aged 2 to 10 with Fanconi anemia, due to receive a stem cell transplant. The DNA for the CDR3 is TGCAGTGCTAGCGGGGGGCCATCTAACACAGATACGCAGTATTTT. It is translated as CSASGGPSNTDTQYF.